This T cell receptor beta chain was observed in a study of blood T cell repertoires in COVID-19. Sequencing used immunoSEQ multiplex PCR; TCRdb keeps in-frame clones, though not all of them. The table lists approximately 100,000 clones, roughly 80% of them singletons. Looked up from germline, CDR1 is SGHNT and CDR2 is YYREEE (reference sequence). Trimming pared 2 bases from V and 2 bases from J, leaving 10 bases between. The CDR3 extends over 14 amino acids. Specimen: peripheral blood. The chain carries TRBV5-4 and TRBJ1-2, with no clear D. This TCR was sampled from a woman older than 75 with acute or convalescent COVID-19. The CDR3 DNA reads as TGTGCCAGCAGCTTCGGGTCCGTGAACTATGGCTACACCTTC. Protein product: CASSFGSVNYGYTF.